This is a list of T cell receptor beta chains from one sample in a study of T cell clonotyping in hematopoietic cell transplantation. Assay used: immunoSEQ multiplex PCR; TCRdb lists only in-frame clones, some missing. The data show 60,000 to 75,000 clones, roughly 93% seen once. Specimen: peripheral blood mononuclear cells. The receptors were sampled from a man in his fifties in good health. Some clones in this sample may be carry-over from other donors' samples. CDR3s include the opening cysteine and the closing phenylalanine or tryptophan. The order of the fields is V gene, J gene, clone size, D gene, CDR3 DNA, CDR3 protein. The D gene is left open where the match is weak. For some rows the clone size is stated as once, few or many, or as a class when expanded; others skip it.

v_call: TRBV28
j_call: TRBJ2-7
clone_size: .
d_call: TRBD1
cdr3_nt: TGTGCCAGCAGTTACCGGGACAGGGTTATTTTC
cdr3_aa: CASSYRDRVIF

v_call: TRBV2
j_call: TRBJ2-7
clone_size: .
d_call: .
cdr3_nt: TGTGCCAGCAGACGATCGGACAGTTTCAGCTACGAGCAGTACTTC
cdr3_aa: CASRRSDSFSYEQYF

v_call: TRBV5-1
j_call: TRBJ2-7
clone_size: .
d_call: .
cdr3_nt: TGCGCCAGCAGCTTGCAGGAGGGCGGCGAGCAGTACTTC
cdr3_aa: CASSLQEGGEQYF

v_call: TRBV28
j_call: TRBJ1-2
clone_size: once
d_call: TRBD1
cdr3_nt: TGTGCCAGCAGTTTCTCAGACAGGGTTAACTATGGCTACACCTTC
cdr3_aa: CASSFSDRVNYGYTF

v_call: TRBV5-1
j_call: TRBJ2-4
clone_size: once
d_call: TRBD1
cdr3_nt: TGCGCCAGCAGCTTGAACAGGGGGCAAAACATTCAGTACTTC
cdr3_aa: CASSLNRGQNIQYF

v_call: TRBV27
j_call: TRBJ1-1
clone_size: .
d_call: .
cdr3_nt: TGTGCCAGCGAGAAATCCCGTGGGGAGAAAGCTTTCTTT
cdr3_aa: CASEKSRGEKAFF

v_call: TRBV29-1
j_call: TRBJ1-2
clone_size: .
d_call: .
cdr3_nt: TGCAGCGCTGACGGGGTTGCAGTAGGGGTAAATGGCTACACCTTC
cdr3_aa: CSADGVAVGVNGYTF

v_call: TRBV6-1
j_call: TRBJ2-3
clone_size: .
d_call: TRBD2
cdr3_nt: TGTGCCAGCAGTGCGCCGACTAGCGCGGGCACAGATACGCAGTATTTT
cdr3_aa: CASSAPTSAGTDTQYF

v_call: TRBV5-6
j_call: TRBJ1-2
clone_size: .
d_call: .
cdr3_nt: TGTGCCAGCAGCAAAGCGGGACTCCCATATGGAGGCTACACCTTC
cdr3_aa: CASSKAGLPYGGYTF

v_call: TRBV6-5
j_call: TRBJ2-7
clone_size: .
d_call: TRBD1
cdr3_nt: TGTGCCAGCAGTTACCAAGCGACAGGGGTCCCCTACGAGCAGTACTTC
cdr3_aa: CASSYQATGVPYEQYF

v_call: TRBV15
j_call: TRBJ1-2
clone_size: .
d_call: TRBD1
cdr3_nt: TGTGCCACCAGCACGAGGCAGGTACGGACAGGGAAAGGCTACACCTTC
cdr3_aa: CATSTRQVRTGKGYTF

v_call: TRBV27
j_call: TRBJ2-3
clone_size: .
d_call: .
cdr3_nt: TGTGCCAGCAGTTTATCGAGGCTCACAGATACGCAGTATTTT
cdr3_aa: CASSLSRLTDTQYF

v_call: TRBV28
j_call: TRBJ2-5
clone_size: .
d_call: .
cdr3_nt: TGTGCCAGCAGCTCGGGAGCAGGGCAAGAGCGTCAAGAGACCCAGTACTTC
cdr3_aa: CASSSGAGQERQETQYF

v_call: TRBV5-1
j_call: TRBJ2-4
clone_size: .
d_call: TRBD2
cdr3_nt: TGCGCCAGCAGCTTGATAAGCGGGAGGCAAGACATTCAGTACTTC
cdr3_aa: CASSLISGRQDIQYF

v_call: TRBV9
j_call: TRBJ2-1
clone_size: .
d_call: TRBD2
cdr3_nt: TGTGCCAGCAGCGTATACGGGACTAGCGACTCCTACAATGAGCAGTTCTTC
cdr3_aa: CASSVYGTSDSYNEQFF

v_call: TRBV4-3
j_call: TRBJ2-1
clone_size: .
d_call: .
cdr3_nt: TGCGCCAGCAGCCAAGATGGGGGAAATGAGCAGTTCTTC
cdr3_aa: CASSQDGGNEQFF

v_call: TRBV6-5
j_call: TRBJ2-1
clone_size: .
d_call: .
cdr3_nt: TGTGCCAGCAGTATCAGGGAATCCTACAATGAGCAGTTCTTC
cdr3_aa: CASSIRESYNEQFF

v_call: TRBV28
j_call: TRBJ2-3
clone_size: .
d_call: TRBD2
cdr3_nt: TGTGCCAGCAGATTCGGACTAGCCGCCTTCACAGATACGCAGTATTTT
cdr3_aa: CASRFGLAAFTDTQYF

v_call: TRBV7-2
j_call: TRBJ2-1
clone_size: .
d_call: TRBD2
cdr3_nt: TGTGCCAGCAGCTTAGCAGTACTAGCGGCAAACAATGAGCAGTTCTTC
cdr3_aa: CASSLAVLAANNEQFF

v_call: TRBV27
j_call: TRBJ1-1
clone_size: .
d_call: .
cdr3_nt: TGTGCCAGCAGTTTCTATGTGGGAGGGGTGAACACTGAAGCTTTCTTT
cdr3_aa: CASSFYVGGVNTEAFF

v_call: TRBV27
j_call: TRBJ2-1
clone_size: .
d_call: TRBD2
cdr3_nt: TGTGCCAGCAGTTCCCGACTAGCGGGGAGCTCCTACAATGAGCAGTTCTTC
cdr3_aa: CASSSRLAGSSYNEQFF

v_call: TRBV7-9
j_call: TRBJ1-6
clone_size: once
d_call: .
cdr3_nt: TGTGCCAGCAGCAAGACAGTCCTACATAATTCACCCCTCCACTTT
cdr3_aa: CASSKTVLHNSPLHF

v_call: TRBV23-1
j_call: TRBJ1-6
clone_size: .
d_call: .
cdr3_nt: TGCGCCGCCACCTGGCTTGGTACTTCACCCCTCCACTTT
cdr3_aa: CAATWLGTSPLHF

v_call: TRBV5-6
j_call: TRBJ2-2
clone_size: .
d_call: TRBD2
cdr3_nt: TGTGCCAGCAGCTTGGCCCGTGGGGGGGGAAGAATAACCGGGGAGCTGTTTTTT
cdr3_aa: CASSLARGGGRITGELFF

v_call: TRBV19
j_call: TRBJ2-2
clone_size: .
d_call: TRBD1
cdr3_nt: TGTGCCAGTAGTAAGTCAGGGGGCACCGGGGAGCTGTTTTTT
cdr3_aa: CASSKSGGTGELFF

v_call: TRBV25-1
j_call: TRBJ2-3
clone_size: few
d_call: .
cdr3_nt: TGTGCCAGCAGTGAATCCCGAAGGGGGGCCGTCGATACGCAGTATTTT
cdr3_aa: CASSESRRGAVDTQYF

v_call: TRBV28
j_call: TRBJ2-7
clone_size: .
d_call: .
cdr3_nt: TGTGCCAGCAGTTCCAGACACAACGAGCAGTACTTC
cdr3_aa: CASSSRHNEQYF

v_call: TRBV29-1
j_call: TRBJ2-1
clone_size: .
d_call: TRBD2
cdr3_nt: TGCAGCGTGGAAGGCGCTAGCGGGAGGGTTGGTAATGAGCAGTTCTTC
cdr3_aa: CSVEGASGRVGNEQFF

v_call: TRBV28
j_call: TRBJ1-4
clone_size: once
d_call: TRBD1
cdr3_nt: TGTGCCAGCAGTCAAGACAGGGGGACTACTAATGAAAAACTGTTTTTT
cdr3_aa: CASSQDRGTTNEKLFF

v_call: TRBV28
j_call: TRBJ1-5
clone_size: .
d_call: TRBD1
cdr3_nt: TGTGCCAGCAGTTTAGGACAGGGCGAGCAGCCCCAGCATTTT
cdr3_aa: CASSLGQGEQPQHF

v_call: TRBV7-2
j_call: TRBJ1-1
clone_size: .
d_call: .
cdr3_nt: TGTGCCAGCAGACACCCTACGGGGGGCACTGAAGCTTTCTTT
cdr3_aa: CASRHPTGGTEAFF

v_call: TRBV28
j_call: TRBJ1-5
clone_size: .
d_call: .
cdr3_nt: TGTGCCACCCACCTAAGCAATCAGCCCCAGCATTTT
cdr3_aa: CATHLSNQPQHF

v_call: TRBV5-1
j_call: TRBJ2-6
clone_size: .
d_call: .
cdr3_nt: TGCGCCAGCAGCTTGGGACCCACTGGGGCCAACGTCCTGACTTTC
cdr3_aa: CASSLGPTGANVLTF

v_call: TRBV30
j_call: TRBJ1-1
clone_size: .
d_call: .
cdr3_nt: TGTGCCTGGGCGTTGGGCACGAACACTGAAGCTTTCTTT
cdr3_aa: CAWALGTNTEAFF

v_call: TRBV5-1
j_call: TRBJ2-5
clone_size: .
d_call: .
cdr3_nt: TGCGCCAGCAGCTTGGGCAGCGGGTCTCAAGAGACCCAGTACTTC
cdr3_aa: CASSLGSGSQETQYF

v_call: TRBV28
j_call: TRBJ2-6
clone_size: .
d_call: TRBD1
cdr3_nt: TGTGCCAGCAGTTTATTCGGACAGGGTACCACTGGGGCCAACGTCCTGACTTTC
cdr3_aa: CASSLFGQGTTGANVLTF

v_call: TRBV19
j_call: TRBJ2-2
clone_size: .
d_call: .
cdr3_nt: TGTGCCAGTAGTATAGGCAAGAACACCGGGGAGCTGTTTTTT
cdr3_aa: CASSIGKNTGELFF

v_call: TRBV11-1
j_call: TRBJ2-3
clone_size: .
d_call: .
cdr3_nt: TGTGCCAGCAGCTTATTGTCTAGCCTAGGATTAGATACGCAGTATTTT
cdr3_aa: CASSLLSSLGLDTQYF

v_call: TRBV19
j_call: TRBJ1-1
clone_size: .
d_call: .
cdr3_nt: TGTGCCAGCAAAAGGCCCCCTAGAGCCGGAAACACTGAAGCTTTCTTT
cdr3_aa: CASKRPPRAGNTEAFF

v_call: TRBV28
j_call: TRBJ1-2
clone_size: .
d_call: .
cdr3_nt: TGTGCCAGCAGTTTCTTGGGGTTCTATGGCTACACCTTC
cdr3_aa: CASSFLGFYGYTF

v_call: TRBV4-1
j_call: TRBJ2-7
clone_size: .
d_call: TRBD1
cdr3_nt: TGCGCCAGCAGCCATTTAGACAGGGGACCCTACGAGCAGTACTTC
cdr3_aa: CASSHLDRGPYEQYF

v_call: TRBV27
j_call: TRBJ1-1
clone_size: .
d_call: TRBD1
cdr3_nt: TGTGCCAGCGGGACAGGGGGATACACTGAAGCTTTCTTT
cdr3_aa: CASGTGGYTEAFF

v_call: TRBV7-2
j_call: TRBJ1-5
clone_size: few
d_call: .
cdr3_nt: TGTGCCAGCAGCCCGCGACGAGGCAATCAGCCCCAGCATTTT
cdr3_aa: CASSPRRGNQPQHF

v_call: TRBV4-2
j_call: TRBJ1-3
clone_size: .
d_call: .
cdr3_nt: TGTGCCAGCAGCCAAGACGACAGCAGAACCTCTGGAAACACCATATATTTT
cdr3_aa: CASSQDDSRTSGNTIYF

v_call: TRBV6-1
j_call: TRBJ1-5
clone_size: few
d_call: TRBD1
cdr3_nt: TGTGCCAGCAGTTGGACAGGGGGTATAGATCAGCCCCAGCATTTT
cdr3_aa: CASSWTGGIDQPQHF

v_call: TRBV4-2
j_call: TRBJ1-2
clone_size: .
d_call: .
cdr3_nt: TGTGCCAGCAGCCAAGGAGATGGCTACACCTTC
cdr3_aa: CASSQGDGYTF

v_call: TRBV9
j_call: TRBJ2-3
clone_size: .
d_call: .
cdr3_nt: TGTGCCAGCAGCGACTTAAGAGACCCCACAGATACGCAGTATTTT
cdr3_aa: CASSDLRDPTDTQYF

v_call: TRBV19
j_call: TRBJ2-2
clone_size: once
d_call: .
cdr3_nt: TGTGCCAGTAATGGCGGACGGCGGGAGCTGTTTTTT
cdr3_aa: CASNGGRRELFF